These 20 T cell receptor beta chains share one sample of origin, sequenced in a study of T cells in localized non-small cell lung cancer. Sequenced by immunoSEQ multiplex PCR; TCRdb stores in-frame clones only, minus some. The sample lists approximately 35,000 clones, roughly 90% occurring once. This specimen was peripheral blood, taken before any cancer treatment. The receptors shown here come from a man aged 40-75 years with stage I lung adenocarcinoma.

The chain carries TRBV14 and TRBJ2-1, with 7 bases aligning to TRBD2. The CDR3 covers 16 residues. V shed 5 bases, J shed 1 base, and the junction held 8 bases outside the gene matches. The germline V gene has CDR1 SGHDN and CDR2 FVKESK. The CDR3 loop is CASSIRASGSYNEQFF. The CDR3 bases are TGTGCCAGCAGCATAAGAGCTAGCGGTTCCTACAATGAGCAGTTCTTC.

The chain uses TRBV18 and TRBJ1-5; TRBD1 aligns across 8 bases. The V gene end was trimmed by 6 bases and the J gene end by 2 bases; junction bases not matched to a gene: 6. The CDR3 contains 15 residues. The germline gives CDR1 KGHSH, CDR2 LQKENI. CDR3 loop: CASSQDRDGNQPQHF. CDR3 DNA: TGTGCCAGCTCGCAGGACAGGGACGGCAATCAGCCCCAGCATTTT.

CDR3 DNA: TGTGCCAGCAGTTACTCAGATACGCAGTATTTT. Its protein is CASSYSDTQYF. This sequence joins TRBV2 and TRBJ2-3; D not resolved. The length of the CDR3 is 11 residues. Germline V CDR1 and CDR2: SNHLY, FYNNEI. V lost 5 bases and J lost 4, with 4 bases in between.

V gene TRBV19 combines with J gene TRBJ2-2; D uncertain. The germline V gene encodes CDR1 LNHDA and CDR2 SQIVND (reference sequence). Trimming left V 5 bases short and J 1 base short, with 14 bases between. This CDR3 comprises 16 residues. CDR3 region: CASSPTRPVNTGELFF. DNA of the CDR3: TGTGCCAGTAGTCCTACACGACCGGTGAACACCGGGGAGCTGTTTTTT.

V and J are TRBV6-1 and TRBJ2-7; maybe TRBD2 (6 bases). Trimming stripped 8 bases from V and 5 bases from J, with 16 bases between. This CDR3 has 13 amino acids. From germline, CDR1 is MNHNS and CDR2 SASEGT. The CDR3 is CASGRDGTHEQYF. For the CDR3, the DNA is TGTGCCAGCGGGCGGGACGGCACCCACGAGCAGTACTTC.

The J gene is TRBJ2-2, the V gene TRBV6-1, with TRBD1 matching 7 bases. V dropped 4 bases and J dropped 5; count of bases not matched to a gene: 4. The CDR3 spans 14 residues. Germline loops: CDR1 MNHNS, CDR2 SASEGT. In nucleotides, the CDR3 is TGTGCCAGCAGTGGACAGGGTGGAACCGGGGAGCTGTTTTTT. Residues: CASSGQGGTGELFF.

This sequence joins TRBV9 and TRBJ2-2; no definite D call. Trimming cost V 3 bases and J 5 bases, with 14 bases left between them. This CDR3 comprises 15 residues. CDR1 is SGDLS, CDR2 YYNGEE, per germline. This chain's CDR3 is CASSGAVYLTGELFF. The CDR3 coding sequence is TGTGCCAGCAGCGGAGCAGTCTACTTAACCGGGGAGCTGTTTTTT.

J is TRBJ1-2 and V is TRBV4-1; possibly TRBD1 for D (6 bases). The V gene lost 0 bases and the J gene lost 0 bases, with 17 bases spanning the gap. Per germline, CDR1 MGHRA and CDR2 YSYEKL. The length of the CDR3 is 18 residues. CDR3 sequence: CASSQESTQAGANYGYTF. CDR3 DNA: TGCGCCAGCAGCCAAGAGTCGACCCAGGCAGGGGCTAACTATGGCTACACCTTC.

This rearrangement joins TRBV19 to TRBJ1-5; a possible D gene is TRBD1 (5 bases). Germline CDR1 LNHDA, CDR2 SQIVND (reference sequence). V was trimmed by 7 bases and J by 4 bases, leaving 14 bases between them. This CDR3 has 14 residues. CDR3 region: CASTGPRFNQPQHF. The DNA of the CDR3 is TGTGCCAGTACGGGGCCTCGGTTTAATCAGCCCCAGCATTTT.

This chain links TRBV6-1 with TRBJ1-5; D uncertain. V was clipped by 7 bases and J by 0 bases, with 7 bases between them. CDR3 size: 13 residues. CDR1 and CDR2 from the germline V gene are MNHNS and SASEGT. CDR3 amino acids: CASNGYSNQPQHF. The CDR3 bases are TGTGCCAGCAACGGATATAGCAATCAGCCCCAGCATTTT.

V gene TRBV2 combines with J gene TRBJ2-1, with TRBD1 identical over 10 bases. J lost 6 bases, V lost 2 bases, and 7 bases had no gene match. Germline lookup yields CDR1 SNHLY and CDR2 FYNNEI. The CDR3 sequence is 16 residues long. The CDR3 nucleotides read TGTGCCAGCAGTGAACCCCGACAGGGGGCGAGCAATGAGCAGTTCTTC. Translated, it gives CASSEPRQGASNEQFF.

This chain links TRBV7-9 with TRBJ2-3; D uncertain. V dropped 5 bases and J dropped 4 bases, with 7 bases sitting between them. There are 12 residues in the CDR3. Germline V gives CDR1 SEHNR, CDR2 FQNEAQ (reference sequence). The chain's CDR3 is CASSPRADTQYF. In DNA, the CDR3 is TGTGCCAGCAGCCCTAGGGCAGATACGCAGTATTTT.

CDR3 residues: CASSRWGYEQYF. CDR3 bases: TGTGCCAGCTCCCGATGGGGTTACGAGCAGTACTTC. The chain has TRBV6-5 and TRBJ2-7; D gene uncertain. The V and J ends lost 8 bases and 4 bases respectively, with 12 bases between them. The germline V gene has CDR1 MNHEY and CDR2 SVGAGI. CDR3 size: 12 residues.

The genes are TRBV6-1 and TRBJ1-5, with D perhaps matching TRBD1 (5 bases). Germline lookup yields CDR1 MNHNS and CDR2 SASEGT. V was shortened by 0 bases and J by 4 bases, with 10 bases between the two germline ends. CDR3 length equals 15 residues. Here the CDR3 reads CASSEAGGGNQPQHF. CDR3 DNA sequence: TGTGCCAGCAGTGAAGCGGGGGGGGGAAATCAGCCCCAGCATTTT.

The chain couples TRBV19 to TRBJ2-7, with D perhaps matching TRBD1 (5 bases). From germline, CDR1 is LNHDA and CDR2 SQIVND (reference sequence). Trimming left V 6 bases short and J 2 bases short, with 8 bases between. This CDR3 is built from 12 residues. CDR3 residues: CASSRDPYEQYF. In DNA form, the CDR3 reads TGTGCCAGTAGCAGGGATCCCTACGAGCAGTACTTC. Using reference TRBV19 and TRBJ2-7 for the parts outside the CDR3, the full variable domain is DGGITQSPKYLFRKEGQNVTLSCEQNLNHDAMYWYRQDPGQGLRLIYYSQIVNDFQKGDIAEGYSVSREKKESFPLTVTSAQKNPTAFYLCASSRDPYEQYFGPGTRLTVT.

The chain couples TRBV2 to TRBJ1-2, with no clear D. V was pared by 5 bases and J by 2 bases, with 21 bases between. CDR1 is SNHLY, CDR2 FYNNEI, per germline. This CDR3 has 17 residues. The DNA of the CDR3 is TGTGCCAGCAGTCCCGAAATCGGAAGGCCCCAGAACTATGGCTACACCTTC. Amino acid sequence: CASSPEIGRPQNYGYTF.

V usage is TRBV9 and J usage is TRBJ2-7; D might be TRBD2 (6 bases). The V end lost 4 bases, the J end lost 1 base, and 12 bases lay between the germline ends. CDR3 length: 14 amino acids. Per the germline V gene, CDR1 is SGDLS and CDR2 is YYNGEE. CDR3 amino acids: CASSSGTESYEQYF. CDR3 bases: TGTGCCAGCAGCTCCGGGACTGAGTCCTACGAGCAGTACTTC.

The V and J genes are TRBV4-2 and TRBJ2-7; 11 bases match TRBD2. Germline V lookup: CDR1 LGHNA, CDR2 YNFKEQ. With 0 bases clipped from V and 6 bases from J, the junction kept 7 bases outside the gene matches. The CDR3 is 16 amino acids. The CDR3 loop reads CASSQEATSGVGEQYF. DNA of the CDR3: TGTGCCAGCAGCCAAGAGGCGACTAGCGGGGTGGGCGAGCAGTACTTC.

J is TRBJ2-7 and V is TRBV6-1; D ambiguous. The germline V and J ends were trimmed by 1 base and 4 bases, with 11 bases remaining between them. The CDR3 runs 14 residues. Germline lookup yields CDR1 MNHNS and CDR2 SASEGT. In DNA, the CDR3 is TGTGCCAGCAGTGAAGAGGGTTGGGCATACGAGCAGTACTTC. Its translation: CASSEEGWAYEQYF.

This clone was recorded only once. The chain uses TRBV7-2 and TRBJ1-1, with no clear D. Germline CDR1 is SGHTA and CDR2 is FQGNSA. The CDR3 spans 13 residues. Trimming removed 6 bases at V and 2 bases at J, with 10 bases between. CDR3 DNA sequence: TGTGCCAGCAGAGGACTGAGCAACACTGAAGCTTTCTTT. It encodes CASRGLSNTEAFF.